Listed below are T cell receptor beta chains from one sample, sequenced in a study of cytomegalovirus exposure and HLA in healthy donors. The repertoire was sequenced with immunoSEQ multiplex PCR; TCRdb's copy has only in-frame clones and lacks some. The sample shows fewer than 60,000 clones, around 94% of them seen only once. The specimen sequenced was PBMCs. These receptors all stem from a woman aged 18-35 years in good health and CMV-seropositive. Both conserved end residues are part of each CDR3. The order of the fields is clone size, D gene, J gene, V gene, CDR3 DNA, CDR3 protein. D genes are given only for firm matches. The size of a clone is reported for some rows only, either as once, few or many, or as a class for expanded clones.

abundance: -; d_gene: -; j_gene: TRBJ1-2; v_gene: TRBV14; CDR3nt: TGTGCCAGCAGCCATAAACGGAACTATGGCTACACCTTC; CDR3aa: CASSHKRNYGYTF
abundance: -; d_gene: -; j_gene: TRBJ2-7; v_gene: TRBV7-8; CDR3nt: TGTGCCAGCAGCCCATTCGAGTACGAGCAGTACTTC; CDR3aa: CASSPFEYEQYF
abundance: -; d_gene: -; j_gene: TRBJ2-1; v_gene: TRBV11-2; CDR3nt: TGTGCCAGCAGCTTAGATACGCCGGGAGATGAGCAGTTCTTC; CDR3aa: CASSLDTPGDEQFF
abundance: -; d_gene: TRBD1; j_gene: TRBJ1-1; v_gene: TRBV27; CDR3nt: TGTGCCAGCAGTAAAACAGGGGTTGGTGAAGCTTTCTTT; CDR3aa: CASSKTGVGEAFF
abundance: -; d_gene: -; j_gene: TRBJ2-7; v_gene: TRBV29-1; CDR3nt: TGCAGCGTTGAAGAACAGGGTTCGTTGTCCGAGCAGTACTTC; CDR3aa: CSVEEQGSLSEQYF
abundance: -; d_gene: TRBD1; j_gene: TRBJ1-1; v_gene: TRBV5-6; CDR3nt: TGTGCCAGCAGCTTACAGGGGCGAGGGTGGTTCGAAGCTTTCTTT; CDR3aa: CASSLQGRGWFEAFF
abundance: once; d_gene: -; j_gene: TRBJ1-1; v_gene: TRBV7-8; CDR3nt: TGTGCCAGCAGCTTAGACAGGGTGGATCCTGAAGCTTTCTTT; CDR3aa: CASSLDRVDPEAFF
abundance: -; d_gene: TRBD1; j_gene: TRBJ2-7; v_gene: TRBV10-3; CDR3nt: TGTGCCATGCGACAGGGCCTTAGCTCCTACGAGCAGTACTTC; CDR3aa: CAMRQGLSSYEQYF
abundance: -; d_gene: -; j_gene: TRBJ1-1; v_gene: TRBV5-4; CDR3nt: TGTGCCAGCAGCTTGGGGACAGAAGCTTTCTTT; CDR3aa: CASSLGTEAFF
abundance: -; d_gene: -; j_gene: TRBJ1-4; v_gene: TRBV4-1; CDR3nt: TGCGCCAGCAGCCAAGAAAGGCTTAAAGGACATAAAGCTCCAACTAATGAAAAACTGTTTTTT; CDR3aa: CASSQERLKGHKAPTNEKLFF
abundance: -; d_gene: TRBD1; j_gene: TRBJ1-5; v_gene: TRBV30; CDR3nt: TGTGCCTGGAGTAGCAAGGGACAGGGAGTTCAGCCCCAGCATTTT; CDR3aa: CAWSSKGQGVQPQHF
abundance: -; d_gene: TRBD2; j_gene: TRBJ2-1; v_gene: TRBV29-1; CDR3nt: TGCAGCGTCGCGATAGCGGGAGTCTCCTACAATGAGCAGTTCTTC; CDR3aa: CSVAIAGVSYNEQFF
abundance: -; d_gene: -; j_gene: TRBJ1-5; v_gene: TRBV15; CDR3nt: TGTGCCACCCGTACAGGACCCTATAGCAATCAGCCCCAGCATTTT; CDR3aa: CATRTGPYSNQPQHF
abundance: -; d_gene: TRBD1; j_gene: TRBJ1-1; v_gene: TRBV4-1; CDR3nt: TGCGCCAGCAGCCAAGTCCCTCCGGGACAGGGAGTTTCTGAAGCTTTCTTT; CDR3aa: CASSQVPPGQGVSEAFF
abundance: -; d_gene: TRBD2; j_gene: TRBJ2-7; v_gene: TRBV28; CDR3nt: TGTGCCAGCAGACTCTCCTCTAGCGGGCTCAAGCAGTACTTC; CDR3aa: CASRLSSSGLKQYF
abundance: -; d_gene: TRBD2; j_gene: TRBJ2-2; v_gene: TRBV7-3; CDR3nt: TGTGCCAGCAGCTCCAGCGGGACCACCGGGGAGCTGTTTTTT; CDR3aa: CASSSSGTTGELFF
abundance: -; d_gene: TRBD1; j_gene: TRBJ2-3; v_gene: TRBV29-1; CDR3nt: TGCAGCGTTGGGGGGACAGGGTTCACAGATACGCAGTATTTT; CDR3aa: CSVGGTGFTDTQYF
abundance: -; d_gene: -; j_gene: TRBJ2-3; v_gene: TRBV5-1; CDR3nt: TGCGCCAGCAGCTTGGAACGGACTAGCACAGATACGCAGTATTTT; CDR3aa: CASSLERTSTDTQYF
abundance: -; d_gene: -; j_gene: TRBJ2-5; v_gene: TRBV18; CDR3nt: TGTGCCAGCTCACCAGTGGCGGGACCCACCCAAGAGACCCAGTACTTC; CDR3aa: CASSPVAGPTQETQYF
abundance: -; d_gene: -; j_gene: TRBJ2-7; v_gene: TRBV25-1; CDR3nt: TGTGCCAGCAGTGAGTGGCAGGGGAACGAGCAGTACTTC; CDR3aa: CASSEWQGNEQYF
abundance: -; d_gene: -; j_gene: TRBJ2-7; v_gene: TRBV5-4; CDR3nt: TGTGCCAGCAGCTTACCCCCTGGGGGCGACGAGCAGTACTTC; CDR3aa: CASSLPPGGDEQYF
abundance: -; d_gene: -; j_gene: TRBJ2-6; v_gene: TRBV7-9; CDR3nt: TGTGCCAGCAGCTTAACATCTGGGGCCAACGTCCTGACTTTC; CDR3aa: CASSLTSGANVLTF
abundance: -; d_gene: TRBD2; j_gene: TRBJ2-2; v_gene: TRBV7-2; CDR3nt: TGTGCCAGCAGCACCGGGACTAGCGGGAGAATTGAGCTAACCGGGGAGCTGTTTTTT; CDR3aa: CASSTGTSGRIELTGELFF
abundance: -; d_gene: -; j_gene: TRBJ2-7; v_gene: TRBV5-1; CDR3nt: TGCGCCAGCAGTGCCAGGGAAGACTACGAGCAGTACTTC; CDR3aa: CASSAREDYEQYF
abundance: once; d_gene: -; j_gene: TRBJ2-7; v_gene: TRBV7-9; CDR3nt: TGTGCCAGCAGCTTAGAGGTTGGGCAAAACGAGCAGTACTTC; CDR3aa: CASSLEVGQNEQYF
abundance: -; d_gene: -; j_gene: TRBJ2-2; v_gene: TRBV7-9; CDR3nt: TGTGCCAGCAGCTTGGCGGGGCCCGACACCGGGGAGCTGTTTTTT; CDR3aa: CASSLAGPDTGELFF
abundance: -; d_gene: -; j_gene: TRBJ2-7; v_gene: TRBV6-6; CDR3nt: TGTGCCAGCAGTTATACCACAGGAAACTACGAGCAGTACTTC; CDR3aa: CASSYTTGNYEQYF
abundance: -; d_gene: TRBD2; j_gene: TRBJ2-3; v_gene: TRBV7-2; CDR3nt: TGTGCCAGCAGCCCCCGGGGGGGAGGGCTGACAGATACGCAGTATTTT; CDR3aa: CASSPRGGGLTDTQYF
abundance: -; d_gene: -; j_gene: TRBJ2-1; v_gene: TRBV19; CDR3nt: TGTGCCAGTAGTATCTTGGCGGAAAGACATGAGCAGTTCTTC; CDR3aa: CASSILAERHEQFF
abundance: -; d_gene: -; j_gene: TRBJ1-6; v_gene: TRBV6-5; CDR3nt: TGTGCCAGCAGTTACTCGATAGGGGTTAATTCACCCCTCCACTTT; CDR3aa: CASSYSIGVNSPLHF
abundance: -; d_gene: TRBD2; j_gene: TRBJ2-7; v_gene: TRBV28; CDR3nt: TGTGCCAGCAGTATCGGACTAGCGGGAGCCGGGGAGCAGTACTTC; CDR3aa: CASSIGLAGAGEQYF
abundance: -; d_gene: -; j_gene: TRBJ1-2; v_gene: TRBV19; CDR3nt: TGTGCCAGTAGTATCCCGGACAAAGCTAACTATGGCTACACCTTC; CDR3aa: CASSIPDKANYGYTF
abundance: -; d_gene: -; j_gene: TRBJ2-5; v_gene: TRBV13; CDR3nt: TGTGCCAGCAGCTTCATGACCGGGACAATTCAAGAGACCCAGTACTTC; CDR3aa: CASSFMTGTIQETQYF
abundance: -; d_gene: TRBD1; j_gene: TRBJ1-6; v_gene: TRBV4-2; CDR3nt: TGTGCCAGCAGCCAAGATGGAGCAGGGGGCTTTCGTTCACCCCTCCACTTT; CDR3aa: CASSQDGAGGFRSPLHF
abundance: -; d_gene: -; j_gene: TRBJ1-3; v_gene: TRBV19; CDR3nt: TGTGCCAGTAGTGCACAGGGAGGAAACACCATATATTTT; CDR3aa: CASSAQGGNTIYF
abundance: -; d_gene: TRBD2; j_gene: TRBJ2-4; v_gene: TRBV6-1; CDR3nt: TGTGCCAGCAGTGAACAGGGCGGGAGCGCCAAAAACATTCAGTACTTC; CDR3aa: CASSEQGGSAKNIQYF
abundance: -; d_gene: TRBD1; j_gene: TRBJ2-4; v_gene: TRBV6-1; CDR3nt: TGTGCCAGCAGTGAAACAGGGGCCCGGAACATTCAGTACTTC; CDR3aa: CASSETGARNIQYF
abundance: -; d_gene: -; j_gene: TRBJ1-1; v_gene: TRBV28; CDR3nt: TGTGCCAGCAAAGAGACAGCGAACACTGAAGCTTTCTTT; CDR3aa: CASKETANTEAFF
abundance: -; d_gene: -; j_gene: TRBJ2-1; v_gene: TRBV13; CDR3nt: TGTGCCAGCAGCTTGACTAGGTGGGAGGAGCAGTTCTTC; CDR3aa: CASSLTRWEEQFF